This TCR beta chain was retrieved from a study of OX40 agonist ivuxolimab in advanced cancers. Study context: Prior anti-PD-1, anti-PD-L1 or anti-CTLA-4 therapy was allowed; about 39% had some.

Produced via immunoSEQ multiplex PCR; TCRdb's table is partial and in-frame only. Among about 77,000 clones, around 86% were seen once, and the ten largest hold 5.5% to 8%. Notes on this clone: Its specificity is unknown.

Study-wide points: Partial responders at 0.1-3.0 mg/kg had among the lowest clonal expansion.

CDR3 length equals 15 residues. V dropped 4 bases and J dropped 3; count of bases not matched to a gene: 5. Germline V gene sequence: CDR1 MGHRA, CDR2 YSYEKL. The sample was CD4+ or CD8+ T cells sorted from blood, taken in a trial of the OX40 agonist ivuxolimab. The sequence derives from an adult with an advanced solid tumor such as melanoma, head and neck, liver or kidney cancer. This chain links TRBV4-1 with TRBJ2-7, with 11 bases lining up with TRBD1. The CDR3 coding sequence is TGCGCCAGCAGCCTGGCCGGGACAGGGGGCTACGAGCAGTACTTC. This sequence encodes CASSLAGTGGYEQYF.